These 18 T cell receptor beta chains were sequenced from one sample in a study of response to subunit inactivated influenza vaccine. TCRdb called the RT-PCR reads again in MiXCR, with one record for every CDR3 protein. The table shows over 400,000 distinct CDR3 sequences, with 11% occurring only once. Here the sequenced sample was PBMCs from blood, taken roughly 47 days after vaccination. These TCRs come from a man aged 50-60 years who received an inactivated influenza vaccine.

This clonotype showed up just a few times. This chain uses TRBV29-1 with TRBJ1-5, with D possibly TRBD1 on 5 matching bases. Trimming cost V 2 bases and J 4 bases, with 9 bases left between them. The CDR3 length is 13 residues. Germline values: CDR1 SQVTM, CDR2 ANQGSEA. CDR3 DNA sequence: TGCAGCGTTGAATGGGGCAGGAATCAGCCCCAGCATTTT. The encoded protein is CSVEWGRNQPQHF.

This clonotype turned up a few times. As DNA, the CDR3 is TGTGCCAGCAGCCAAGGAGGGACAGGGAGCTATGGCTACACCTTC. It is translated as CASSQGGTGSYGYTF. The chain recombines TRBV3-1 with TRBJ1-2; 9 nucleotides line up with TRBD1. This CDR3 has 15 amino acids. Germline lookup yields CDR1 LGHDT and CDR2 YNNKEL (reference sequence). V lost 1 base and J lost 4; bases outside the gene matches: 4.

The gene calls are TRBV4-3 and TRBJ2-3; 11 bases map to TRBD2. CDR3 length: 17 residues. V lost 0 bases to trimming and J lost 1 base; unmatched junction nucleotides: 3. Looked up from germline, CDR1 is LGHNA and CDR2 is YSLEER. The CDR3 DNA reads as TGCGCCAGCAGCCAAGACGGACTAGCGGGCCGCACAGATACGCAGTATTTT. Amino acid sequence: CASSQDGLAGRTDTQYF.

The rearrangement joins TRBV5-4 to TRBJ2-5, with TRBD2 as a possible D gene (6 bases). The CDR3 loop spans 14 amino acids. With 3 bases removed from V and 5 bases from J, the gap between germline ends came to 14 bases. Germline V CDR1 and CDR2: SGHNT, YYREEE (reference sequence). The DNA of the CDR3 is TGTGCCAGCAGCTCGCTAGCGTTGGGGGAGACCCAGTACTTC. This sequence encodes CASSSLALGETQYF.

The chain carries TRBV10-3 and TRBJ2-2, with 11 positions matching TRBD2. The length of the CDR3 is 15 residues. Germline V gene sequence: CDR1 ENHRY, CDR2 SYGVKD. With 8 bases clipped from V and 3 bases from J, the junction kept 5 bases outside the gene matches. The CDR3, as DNA: TGTGCCATCGCCACTAGCGGGAGTTACACCGGGGAGCTGTTTTTT. It encodes CAIATSGSYTGELFF.

This clonotype was counted only a few times. This chain joins TRBV6-2 or TRBV6-3 and TRBJ2-7; either TRBD1 or TRBD2 may fit D (5 bases each). The length of the CDR3 is 15 residues. The germline V gene has CDR1 MNHEY and CDR2 SVGEGT. Trimming stripped 6 bases from V and 7 bases from J, with 22 bases between. In DNA form, the CDR3 reads TGTGCCAGCAGCCAACGGGGACGTCGTACGAATGAGCAGTACTTC. This codes for CASSQRGRRTNEQYF.

CDR3 residues: CASSLGKRQGRSSNQPQHF. The DNA of the CDR3 is TGTGCCAGCAGCTTAGGAAAGAGACAGGGACGTTCGAGCAATCAGCCCCAGCATTTT. The chain links TRBV7-8 to TRBJ1-5; 7 bases are a match to TRBD1. V trimming: 1 base; J trimming: 1 base; junction bases outside the gene matches: 13. Germline assignment: CDR1 SGHVS and CDR2 FQNEAQ. The CDR3 sequence is 19 residues long.

The V call is TRBV5-6, the J call TRBJ1-2, with TRBD1 identical over 11 bases. Germline values: CDR1 SGHDT, CDR2 YYEEEE. CDR3 length equals 15 residues. The trim removed 6 bases at V and 7 bases at J, leaving 11 bases unmatched. CDR3 region: CASIPRDRGIVGYTF. CDR3 sequence (DNA): TGTGCCAGCATACCCCGGGACAGGGGGATTGTTGGCTACACCTTC.

This clonotype was counted between two and nine times. The chain joins TRBV27 to TRBJ2-5; TRBD1 aligns across 11 bases. The CDR3 is made up of 14 amino acids. Per germline, CDR1 MNHEY and CDR2 SMNVEV (reference sequence). Trimming removed 6 bases from V and 5 bases from J; junction bases left unmatched: 5. CDR3 amino acids: CASRTGQGVETQYF. Written as DNA, the CDR3 is TGTGCCAGCAGAACGGGACAGGGGGTTGAGACCCAGTACTTC.

This clonotype appeared many times. The chain combines TRBV4-1 with TRBJ1-3; TRBD1 matches at 7 bases. Unmatched junction bases numbered 2, after V lost 0 bases and J lost 0 bases. CDR3 size: 16 residues. Germline loops: CDR1 MGHRA, CDR2 YSYEKL. This CDR3 is CASSQEGQRSGNTIYF. The CDR3 DNA is TGCGCCAGCAGCCAAGAGGGACAGCGCTCTGGAAACACCATATATTTT.

This clonotype was found many times. J is TRBJ1-4 and V is TRBV12-3 or TRBV12-4, with 9 nucleotides matching TRBD1. V gave up 6 bases and J gave up 4 bases; unmatched junction bases: 6. This CDR3 spans 15 amino acids. Written as DNA, the CDR3 is TGTGCCAGCAGCCCGACAGGGGGAAGTAATGAAAAACTGTTTTTT. Protein: CASSPTGGSNEKLFF.

The V and J genes are TRBV9 and TRBJ2-7, with a tentative D call TRBD2 (6 bases). Deletions cut 4 bases from V and 2 bases from J, with 13 bases between. This CDR3 has 14 amino acids. CDR1 is SGDLS and CDR2 is YYNGEE in the germline V gene. CDR3 DNA: TGTGCCAGCAGCCGAGGGCGGGGCACCTACGAGCAGTACTTC. Amino acid sequence: CASSRGRGTYEQYF.

This clonotype was seen a handful of times. The CDR3 DNA is TGTGCCAGCAGGACTCCCCTTCGTGATGGGGGGGAGGGAGAGACCCAGTACTTC. Translating gives CASRTPLRDGGEGETQYF. The V and J genes are TRBV7-8 and TRBJ2-5; 7 nucleotides match TRBD2. This CDR3 comprises 18 residues. In germline, CDR1 is SGHVS, CDR2 FQNEAQ. V was clipped by 6 bases and J by 4 bases; unmatched bases: 20.

V usage is TRBV20-1 and J usage is TRBJ2-1, with unresolved D. V was shortened by 4 bases and J by 3 bases, with 10 bases between the two germline ends. Per the germline V gene, CDR1 is DFQATT and CDR2 is SNEGSKA (reference sequence). There are 13 residues in the CDR3. In DNA form, the CDR3 reads TGCAGTGCTACCAGGAAACTCTACAATGAGCAGTTCTTC. It translates to CSATRKLYNEQFF.

This clonotype was observed a handful of times. CDR3 coding DNA: TGTGCCAGCAGCTCCTACAGGGGGCGCGGAGAGACCCAGTACTTC. It codes for CASSSYRGRGETQYF. The chain links TRBV11-2 to TRBJ2-5, with 9 positions matching TRBD1. Germline V gene sequence: CDR1 SGHAT, CDR2 FQNNGV. Trimming at V came to 4 bases and at J to 4 bases, leaving 7 bases not matched to a gene. There are 15 residues in the CDR3.

This clonotype was seen many times. The chain couples TRBV6-5 to TRBJ2-1; D ambiguous. Germline values: CDR1 MNHEY, CDR2 SVGAGI. The CDR3 sequence is 15 residues long. Deletions cut 4 bases from V and 4 bases from J, with 14 bases between. The CDR3 sequence is CASSSQPLEYNEQFF. Written as DNA, the CDR3 is TGTGCCAGCAGTTCCCAACCCCTGGAGTACAATGAGCAGTTCTTC.

Many counts were recorded for this clonotype. The CDR3 bases are TGCGCCAGCAGCCATAAACTCGGGGGACAGGGGACTACCTACGAGCAGTACTTC. Its protein product is CASSHKLGGQGTTYEQYF. The chain links TRBV4-3 to TRBJ2-7, with TRBD1 identical over 10 bases. Germline V lookup: CDR1 LGHNA, CDR2 YSLEER. CDR3 size: 18 residues. V was pared by 3 bases and J by 2 bases, with 13 bases of the junction left unmatched.

This clonotype has at least ten counts. This rearrangement joins TRBV29-1 to TRBJ2-1; 9 positions match TRBD2. V shed 4 bases and J 7 bases; nucleotides not matched to a gene: 5. There are 13 residues in the CDR3. The germline V gene encodes CDR1 SQVTM and CDR2 ANQGSEA. The CDR3 sequence is CSVGVLAGNEQFF. The DNA of the CDR3 is TGCAGCGTTGGGGTCCTAGCGGGGAATGAGCAGTTCTTC.